Presented here are 19 T cell receptor beta chains from one specimen sequenced in a study of T cell repertoires in cytomegalovirus infection. No antigens are known for them. Via MiXCR, TCRdb re-called the reads, giving one row per CDR3 protein. The sample comprises about 920,000 distinct CDR3 sequences, under 40% of which are singletons, and around 15% rests with the top ten. The sequencing used cultured CD8+ T cells from PBMCs, collected from culture after CMV antigen stimulation. Receptors were obtained from a human donor in good health (CMV status not recorded). Some clones in this sample may be carry-over from other donors' samples.

This clonotype was seen many times. The CDR3 DNA reads as TGTGCCAGCACTACCATCCGGGGTGGCACAGATACGCAGTATTTT. Amino acids: CASTTIRGGTDTQYF. The genes are TRBV28 and TRBJ2-3; possibly TRBD2 for D (5 bases). Germline V lookup: CDR1 MDHEN, CDR2 SYDVKM. The V end lost 7 bases, the J end lost 1 base, and 15 bases lay between the germline ends. This CDR3 is built from 15 residues.

This clonotype was seen a handful of times. This chain joins TRBV20-1 and TRBJ2-7, with 11 nucleotides matching TRBD2. This CDR3 has 14 amino acids. Germline V gene data show CDR1 as DFQATT and CDR2 as SNEGSKA (reference sequence). Trimming cost V 3 bases and J 2 bases; bases outside gene matches: 3. CDR3 in amino acids: CSARLLAGAYEQYF. The DNA for the CDR3 is TGCAGTGCTAGGTTACTAGCGGGGGCCTACGAGCAGTACTTC.

This clonotype was found a few times. The chain employs TRBV9 and TRBJ2-1; D unresolved. Germline CDR1 SGDLS, CDR2 YYNGEE. The V gene lost 3 bases and the J gene lost 8 bases, with 9 bases spanning the gap. The CDR3 loop spans 12 amino acids. The CDR3 DNA reads TGTGCCAGCAGCGCCTTTACCCATGAGCAGTTCTTC. Translation: CASSAFTHEQFF.

The CDR3 nucleotides are TGTGCCAGCATGGTTCTCGGGGGGAGCTCCTACGAGCAGTACTTC. Translated: CASMVLGGSSYEQYF. The rearrangement links TRBV27 to TRBJ2-7; TRBD2 matches at 7 bases. CDR3 length: 15 amino acids. With V trimmed by 7 bases and J by 0 bases, 9 bases remained unmatched. Germline CDR1 MNHEY, CDR2 SMNVEV (reference sequence).

This clonotype was recorded many times. The V call is TRBV5-1, the J call TRBJ2-1; the D gene is possibly TRBD1 (5 bases). The length of the CDR3 is 14 residues. The ends were cut back, 1 base at V and 7 bases at J, with 12 bases in the middle. The germline gives CDR1 SGHRS, CDR2 YFSETQ. CDR3 in amino acids: CASSLQGQGNEQFF. The CDR3 region has the DNA TGCGCCAGCAGCTTGCAGGGCCAGGGAAATGAGCAGTTCTTC.

V is TRBV6-6 and J is TRBJ2-7; unclear D gene. The ends were cut back, 2 bases at V and 5 bases at J, with 7 bases in the middle. In germline, CDR1 is MNHNY, CDR2 SVGAGI (reference sequence). The CDR3 contains 12 residues. The CDR3, as DNA: TGTGCCAGCAGTTACCAAGCCGACGAGCAGTACTTC. Its protein product is CASSYQADEQYF.

Comment on this clonotype: A much larger clone lies one base from this, so it may be a read error. This sequence joins TRBV7-8 and TRBJ1-2; tentatively, D is TRBD1 (6 bases). The CDR3 loop spans 15 amino acids. CDR1 is SGHVS, CDR2 FQNEAQ, per germline. The CDR3 DNA is TGTGCCAGCAGCTTAAGTGGGGGGACAAACTATGGCTTCACCTTC. Encoded protein: CASSLSGGTNYGFTF.

This clonotype appeared many times. V and J are TRBV7-6 and TRBJ2-1; 9 nucleotides align to TRBD2. This CDR3 has 15 amino acids. Germline trimming cut 5 bases from V and 3 bases from J; bases unmatched to any gene: 5. Germline CDR1 and CDR2: SGHVS and FNYEAQ. This CDR3 reads CASSQSGGIYNEQFF. The CDR3 coding sequence is TGTGCCAGCAGCCAGAGCGGGGGGATCTACAATGAGCAGTTCTTC.

The chain has TRBV7-9 and TRBJ2-7; D ambiguous. V was trimmed by 1 base and J by 3 bases, leaving 7 bases between them. Germline CDR1 and CDR2: SEHNR and FQNEAQ (reference sequence). CDR3 length equals 13 residues. As DNA, the CDR3 is TGTGCCAGCAGCTTAGAAGAGTTCTACGAGCAGTACTTC. Translated: CASSLEEFYEQYF.

This clonotype occurred a few times. The V gene is TRBV7-9, the J gene TRBJ2-2; 11 bases are shared with TRBD2. The germline gives CDR1 SEHNR, CDR2 FQNEAQ (reference sequence). The CDR3 covers 14 residues. With 7 bases clipped from V and 5 bases from J, the junction kept 3 bases outside the gene matches. CDR3 protein: CASKLAGETGELFF. CDR3 sequence (DNA): TGTGCCAGCAAACTAGCGGGGGAAACCGGGGAGCTGTTTTTT.

The V gene is TRBV5-4, the J gene TRBJ1-1; D is ambiguous. In germline, CDR1 is SGHNT, CDR2 YYREEE (reference sequence). The CDR3 has 14 residues. Trimming shortened V by 4 bases and J by 2 bases, and 12 bases separated the two germline ends. CDR3 in amino acids: CASSLGWLNTEAFF. The CDR3 bases are TGTGCCAGCAGCCTGGGATGGCTTAACACTGAAGCTTTCTTT. The whole variable domain, remainder taken from reference TRBV5-4 and TRBJ1-1, is ETGVTQSPTHLIKTRGQQVTLRCSSQSGHNTVSWYQQALGQGPQFIFQYYREEENGRGNFPPRFSGLQFPNYSSELNVNALELDDSALYLCASSLGWLNTEAFFGQGTRLTVV.

The rearrangement links TRBV19 to TRBJ2-7; D remains ambiguous. Trimming took 4 bases from V and 3 from J, leaving 7 bases between them. The CDR3 contains 12 residues. Germline V gene sequence: CDR1 LNHDA, CDR2 SQIVND (reference sequence). The CDR3 spells CASSRDNYEQYF. For the CDR3, the DNA is TGTGCCAGTAGTAGAGACAACTACGAGCAGTACTTC. Full variable domain (rest looked up from reference TRBV19 and TRBJ2-7): DGGITQSPKYLFRKEGQNVTLSCEQNLNHDAMYWYRQDPGQGLRLIYYSQIVNDFQKGDIAEGYSVSREKKESFPLTVTSAQKNPTAFYLCASSRDNYEQYFGPGTRLTVT.

This clonotype came up a few times. The rearrangement uses TRBV13 and TRBJ2-3; a possible D gene is TRBD2 (6 bases). With 5 bases removed from V and 5 bases from J, the gap between germline ends came to 17 bases. Germline values: CDR1 PRHDT, CDR2 FYEKMQ (reference sequence). The CDR3 spans 15 residues. CDR3 DNA sequence: TGTGCCAGCAGCCCGGTCGGGTCCGGGGGAGATACGCAGTATTTT. This codes for CASSPVGSGGDTQYF.

In its sample, this clonotype was seen a few times. The chain has TRBV6-1 and TRBJ2-1; 9 positions agree with TRBD2. Germline V gene data show CDR1 as MNHNS and CDR2 as SASEGT. The CDR3 loop spans 17 amino acids. V shed 7 bases and J 0 bases; nucleotides not matched to a gene: 10. CDR3 loop: CASKIAGVDLSYNEQFF. CDR3 DNA: TGTGCCAGCAAAATAGCGGGGGTCGACCTCTCCTACAATGAGCAGTTCTTC.

This clonotype was observed many times. The chain uses TRBV10-3 and TRBJ1-1; D ambiguous. The germline V gene encodes CDR1 ENHRY and CDR2 SYGVKD. This CDR3 contains 14 residues. The ends were cut back, 6 bases at V and 4 bases at J, with 15 bases in the middle. CDR3 bases: TGTGCCATCAGGGATGAACAGTTCGGCACTGAAGCTTTCTTT. It is translated as CAIRDEQFGTEAFF.

This clonotype was seen just once. The chain is built from TRBV7-9 and TRBJ2-7; the D gene is possibly TRBD2 (5 bases). The CDR3 loop spans 15 amino acids. From germline, CDR1 is SEHNR and CDR2 FQNEAQ (reference sequence). V lost 5 bases, J lost 3 bases, and 17 bases lay in between. The CDR3 here is CASSPPRTGFYEQYF. The CDR3 DNA sequence: TGTGCCAGCAGCCCCCCCAGGACGGGATTCTACGAGCAGTACTTC.

This clonotype was picked up many times. The chain joins TRBV7-2 to TRBJ1-2, with 11 bases identical to TRBD1. Per germline, CDR1 SGHTA and CDR2 FQGNSA. V shed 8 bases and J 6 bases; nucleotides not matched to a gene: 11. This CDR3 has 15 amino acids. The CDR3 here is CASGVDRGPKDGYTF. In nucleotides, the CDR3 is TGTGCCAGCGGGGTGGACAGGGGGCCTAAAGATGGCTACACCTTC.

The chain joins TRBV27 to TRBJ2-1, with 12 bases that match TRBD2. Unmatched junction bases numbered 6, after V lost 5 bases and J lost 10 bases. Per germline, CDR1 MNHEY and CDR2 SMNVEV (reference sequence). CDR3 length: 14 residues. CDR3 DNA sequence: TGTGCCAGCAGTGCTAGCGGGGGGGTAGAAGAGCAGTTCTTC. Translation: CASSASGGVEEQFF.

J is TRBJ1-1 and V is TRBV6-1, with D unresolved. V lost 8 bases to trimming and J lost 6 bases, with 10 bases between them. The germline gives CDR1 MNHNS, CDR2 SASEGT. This CDR3 region has 11 residues. In DNA, the CDR3 is TGTGCCAGCTCGGACGGCGCTGAAGCTTTCTTT. This codes for CASSDGAEAFF.